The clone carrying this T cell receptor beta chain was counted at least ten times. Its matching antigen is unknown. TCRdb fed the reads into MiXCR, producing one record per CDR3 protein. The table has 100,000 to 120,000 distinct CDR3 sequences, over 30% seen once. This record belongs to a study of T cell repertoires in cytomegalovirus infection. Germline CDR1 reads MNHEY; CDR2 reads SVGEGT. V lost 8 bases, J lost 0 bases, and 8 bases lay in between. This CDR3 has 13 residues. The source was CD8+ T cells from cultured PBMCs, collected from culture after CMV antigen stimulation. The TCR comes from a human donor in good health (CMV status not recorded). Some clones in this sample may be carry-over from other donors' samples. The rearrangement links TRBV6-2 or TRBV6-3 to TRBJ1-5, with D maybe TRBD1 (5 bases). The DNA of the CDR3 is TGTGCCAGCCATAGGGGTAGCAATCAGCCCCAGCATTTT. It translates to CASHRGSNQPQHF.